The rows below give T cell receptor beta chains drawn from one sample of a study of tumour-infiltrating T cells in Burkitt lymphoma. Assay: immunoSEQ multiplex PCR; the TCRdb copy retains only in-frame clones and omits some. Among around 3,900 clones listed, about 19% were seen once. Material for sequencing was tumor tissue. These receptors originate from a human donor with Burkitt lymphoma. Each CDR3 is given with its conserved first and last residue. The D gene is left open where the match is weak. The size entry is marked missing in some rows and otherwise reads once, few, many or a size class.

CDR3aa: CASSESQVVAFF
v_gene: TRBV2
d_gene: -
abundance: few

CDR3aa: CASSPLTGVIGYTF
v_gene: TRBV11-2
d_gene: TRBD1
abundance: few

CDR3aa: CASVNNQNTEAFF
v_gene: TRBV19
d_gene: -
abundance: -

CDR3aa: CASRGQAVHEKLFF
v_gene: TRBV6-1
d_gene: TRBD1
abundance: -

CDR3aa: CASSLASGSQNEQYF
v_gene: TRBV5-1
d_gene: TRBD2
abundance: -

CDR3aa: CASSVGRGGYEQYF
v_gene: TRBV9
d_gene: -
abundance: few

CDR3aa: CASSLPQGVEENGYTF
v_gene: TRBV7-8
d_gene: -
abundance: -

CDR3aa: CASSVTVNTEAFF
v_gene: TRBV9
d_gene: -
abundance: few

CDR3aa: CASSFDRGHNGELFF
v_gene: TRBV5-8
d_gene: TRBD1
abundance: -

CDR3aa: CASGSSGDTQYF
v_gene: TRBV6-5
d_gene: -
abundance: -

CDR3aa: CASSPGPPAIYF
v_gene: TRBV5-4
d_gene: -
abundance: -

CDR3aa: CASSLVRGLGYTF
v_gene: TRBV5-4
d_gene: -
abundance: few

CDR3aa: CATERLPSDSQTEAFF
v_gene: TRBV15
d_gene: -
abundance: -

CDR3aa: CTSSQDPAKERGEPQHF
v_gene: TRBV4-2
d_gene: -
abundance: few

CDR3aa: CASSPDRGHTEAFF
v_gene: TRBV4-2
d_gene: TRBD1
abundance: few

CDR3aa: CASSVNYGYTF
v_gene: TRBV9
d_gene: -
abundance: few

CDR3aa: CASSHQPGTEAFF
v_gene: TRBV4-3
d_gene: -
abundance: -

CDR3aa: CASSFSFSAEQFF
v_gene: TRBV5-6
d_gene: -
abundance: -

CDR3aa: CASSTGTLNTEAFF
v_gene: TRBV5-1
d_gene: -
abundance: few

CDR3aa: CASSYGRGLGAGYEQYF
v_gene: TRBV5-1
d_gene: -
abundance: -

CDR3aa: CASSQVGTENSPLHF
v_gene: TRBV4-2
d_gene: TRBD1
abundance: -

CDR3aa: CARWEAFF
v_gene: TRBV7-9
d_gene: -
abundance: few

CDR3aa: CASSIASGRRIQETQYF
v_gene: TRBV19
d_gene: TRBD2
abundance: -

CDR3aa: CASSWGSNYGYTF
v_gene: TRBV19
d_gene: -
abundance: few

CDR3aa: CASSGLYEAFF
v_gene: TRBV2
d_gene: -
abundance: few

CDR3aa: CASSSKGFLGGKLFF
v_gene: TRBV5-6
d_gene: -
abundance: -

CDR3aa: CASITSANSYNEQFF
v_gene: TRBV19
d_gene: -
abundance: -

CDR3aa: CASSFAGYGYTF
v_gene: TRBV6-5
d_gene: -
abundance: -

CDR3aa: CASTDGTGGYEQYF
v_gene: TRBV19
d_gene: TRBD1
abundance: -

CDR3aa: CASSVGAEQFF
v_gene: TRBV9
d_gene: -
abundance: few

CDR3aa: CSVPDTDTQYF
v_gene: TRBV20-1
d_gene: -
abundance: -

CDR3aa: CASSPWTSGANVLTF
v_gene: TRBV18
d_gene: -
abundance: -

CDR3aa: CASSNSGANVLTF
v_gene: TRBV25-1
d_gene: -
abundance: -

CDR3aa: CSASRPSGNEQFF
v_gene: TRBV29-1
d_gene: TRBD2
abundance: -

CDR3aa: CASRDAGGAKNIQYF
v_gene: TRBV2
d_gene: TRBD2
abundance: -

CDR3aa: CASSIGGPSGANVLTF
v_gene: TRBV19
d_gene: -
abundance: few

CDR3aa: CASGLREEPQHF
v_gene: TRBV12-5
d_gene: -
abundance: -

CDR3aa: CASSWTGDEQYF
v_gene: TRBV7-9
d_gene: TRBD1
abundance: -

CDR3aa: CASSTLGQGRTGELFF
v_gene: TRBV19
d_gene: TRBD1
abundance: few

CDR3aa: CASSMGLAVYEQYF
v_gene: TRBV19
d_gene: TRBD2
abundance: -

CDR3aa: CASSQGDRSQEKLFF
v_gene: TRBV4-2
d_gene: -
abundance: few

CDR3aa: CASSLRGQGKQFF
v_gene: TRBV6-5
d_gene: -
abundance: few